Presented here are 3 T cell receptor beta chains from one specimen sequenced in a study of long-term antiretroviral therapy in people with HIV. Survey level was the resolution at which the v3.0 immunoSEQ assay ran. Generated by immunoSEQ multiplex PCR, the TCRdb table keeps only in-frame clones and is missing some. The sample shows 15,000 to 20,000 clones, 88% of them seen only once. This material consisted of unsorted PBMCs, taken 0.7 years before starting antiretroviral therapy. The receptor source for this set is a man aged 45-65 years with HIV.

V and J are TRBV7-9 and TRBJ2-7; possible D gene TRBD1, 5 bases. V lost 2 bases and J 5 bases, leaving 13 bases between the germline ends. The CDR3 loop spans 14 amino acids. CDR1 is SEHNR and CDR2 is FQNEAQ in the germline V gene (reference sequence). The CDR3 nucleotides are TGTGCCAGCAGCTTAAATCAGGGTTCCCACGAGCAGTACTTC. Translating gives CASSLNQGSHEQYF.

V gene TRBV15 combines with J gene TRBJ2-7; D is unresolved. Germline loops: CDR1 LNHNV, CDR2 YYDKDF (reference sequence). The CDR3 covers 14 residues. V was cut by 0 bases and J by 7 bases, with 13 bases left in between. The CDR3 is CATSRELGLGEQYF. As DNA, the CDR3 is TGTGCCACCAGCAGAGAGCTGGGCTTAGGAGAGCAGTACTTC.

V usage is TRBV5-1 and J usage is TRBJ2-3; tentatively, D is TRBD1 (6 bases). This CDR3 comprises 16 residues. Trimming shortened V by 1 base and J by 2 bases, and 14 bases separated the two germline ends. Germline V gene data show CDR1 as SGHRS and CDR2 as YFSETQ. In DNA, the CDR3 is TGCGCCAGCAGCTTGTGGGGGCCTACCAACACAGATACGCAGTATTTT. Translating it yields CASSLWGPTNTDTQYF.